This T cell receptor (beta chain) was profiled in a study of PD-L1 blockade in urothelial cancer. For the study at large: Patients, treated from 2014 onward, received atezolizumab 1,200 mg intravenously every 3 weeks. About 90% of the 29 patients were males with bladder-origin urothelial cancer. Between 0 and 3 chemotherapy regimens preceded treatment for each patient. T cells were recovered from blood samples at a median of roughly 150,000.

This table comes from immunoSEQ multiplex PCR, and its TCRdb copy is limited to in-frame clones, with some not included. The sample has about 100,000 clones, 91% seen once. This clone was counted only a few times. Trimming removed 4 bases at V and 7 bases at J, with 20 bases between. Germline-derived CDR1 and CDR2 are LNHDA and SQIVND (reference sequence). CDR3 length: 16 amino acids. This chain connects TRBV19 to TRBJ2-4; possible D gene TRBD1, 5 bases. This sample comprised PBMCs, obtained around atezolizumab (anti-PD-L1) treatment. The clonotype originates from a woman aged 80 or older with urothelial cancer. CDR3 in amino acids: CASSTVFPDSKNIQYF. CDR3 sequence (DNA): TGTGCCAGTAGTACCGTCTTTCCCGACAGTAAGAACATTCAGTACTTC. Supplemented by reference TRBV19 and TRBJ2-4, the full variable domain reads DGGITQSPKYLFRKEGQNVTLSCEQNLNHDAMYWYRQDPGQGLRLIYYSQIVNDFQKGDIAEGYSVSREKKESFPLTVTSAQKNPTAFYLCASSTVFPDSKNIQYFGAGTRLSVL.